A selection of T cell receptor beta chains follows, all from one sample in a study of blood T cells in healthy people across ages. One entry per CDR3 protein, called by TCRdb with MiXCR from the 5' RACE reads. The sample consists of around 970,000 distinct CDR3 sequences, roughly 51% of them appearing once. The source material was blood. All receptors come from a woman aged 55 to 70 in good health. The CDR3 runs from the conserved cysteine through the conserved F or W. Each record gives: V gene, clone size, CDR3 length, D gene, J gene, CDR3 DNA, CDR3 protein. The D gene is left open where the match is weak. Size is omitted from some rows. Given values are once, few, many or a class for expanded clones.

v_gene: TRBV7-9; abundance: few; len: 14; d_gene: .; j_gene: TRBJ2-1; CDR3nt: TGTGCCAGCAGCTTAGTCCACGGCTCAAATGAGCAGTTCTTC; CDR3aa: CASSLVHGSNEQFF
v_gene: TRBV6-1; abundance: .; len: 14; d_gene: .; j_gene: TRBJ2-5; CDR3nt: TGTGCCAGCAGTGAAGTAAACAACCAAGAGACCCAGTACTTC; CDR3aa: CASSEVNNQETQYF
v_gene: TRBV30; abundance: .; len: 13; d_gene: .; j_gene: TRBJ1-5; CDR3nt: TGTGCCTGGAGGGATAAAGAGAATCAGCCCCAGCATTTT; CDR3aa: CAWRDKENQPQHF
v_gene: TRBV28; abundance: .; len: 13; d_gene: .; j_gene: TRBJ2-3; CDR3nt: TGTGCCAGCAGGGCCTATGAGACAGATACGCAGTATTTT; CDR3aa: CASRAYETDTQYF
v_gene: TRBV4-3; abundance: few; len: 20; d_gene: .; j_gene: TRBJ2-3; CDR3nt: TGCGCCAGCAGCCAAGACGTGACGGCTTGGAGCGGAACCATAATAGATACGCAGTATTTT; CDR3aa: CASSQDVTAWSGTIIDTQYF
v_gene: TRBV7-2; abundance: .; len: 13; d_gene: .; j_gene: TRBJ2-1; CDR3nt: TGTGCCAGCAGCTTAGCGCGAGAGGGTGAGCAGTTCTTC; CDR3aa: CASSLAREGEQFF
v_gene: TRBV29-1; abundance: many; len: 14; d_gene: .; j_gene: TRBJ2-4; CDR3nt: TGCAGCGTTGCCCCCACCGGGGCCAAAAACATTCAGTACTTC; CDR3aa: CSVAPTGAKNIQYF
v_gene: TRBV6-5; abundance: .; len: 12; d_gene: .; j_gene: TRBJ2-1; CDR3nt: TGTGCCAGCATGAGCAGCATCAATGAGCAGTTCTTC; CDR3aa: CASMSSINEQFF
v_gene: TRBV28; abundance: few; len: 21; d_gene: TRBD2; j_gene: TRBJ2-7; CDR3nt: TGTGCCAGCAGTTTAGGTTTTCCCATCCTCGGACTAGCGGGACACTCCTACGAGCAGTACTTC; CDR3aa: CASSLGFPILGLAGHSYEQYF
v_gene: TRBV7-9; abundance: few; len: 13; d_gene: .; j_gene: TRBJ1-4; CDR3nt: TGTGCCAGCAGCCCCACGATAACAGATCTACTGTTTTTT; CDR3aa: CASSPTITDLLFF
v_gene: TRBV27; abundance: .; len: 15; d_gene: TRBD2; j_gene: TRBJ2-5; CDR3nt: TGTGCCAGCAGTGCCGATGCGGGACTAGCGCGGACCCAGTACTTC; CDR3aa: CASSADAGLARTQYF
v_gene: TRBV28; abundance: .; len: 15; d_gene: .; j_gene: TRBJ2-7; CDR3nt: TGTGCCAGCAGCCCTATAGCCGTCGAAGGCTACGAGCAGTACTTC; CDR3aa: CASSPIAVEGYEQYF
v_gene: TRBV7-2; abundance: .; len: 18; d_gene: .; j_gene: TRBJ1-6; CDR3nt: TGTGCCAGCAGTTTGAGGGAGGGAGGGGCAACTTATAATTCACCCCTCCACTTT; CDR3aa: CASSLREGGATYNSPLHF
v_gene: TRBV28; abundance: .; len: 14; d_gene: TRBD1; j_gene: TRBJ2-7; CDR3nt: TGTGCCAGCAACCGGGACAGGGGCGCCTACGAGCAGTACTTC; CDR3aa: CASNRDRGAYEQYF
v_gene: TRBV15; abundance: .; len: 15; d_gene: .; j_gene: TRBJ2-6; CDR3nt: TGTGCCACCAGCAGAGTAGCTTCTGGGGCCAACGTCCTGACTTTC; CDR3aa: CATSRVASGANVLTF
v_gene: TRBV25-1; abundance: .; len: 14; d_gene: TRBD1; j_gene: TRBJ1-4; CDR3nt: TGTGCCAGCAGACAGGGGGCGGAGAATGAAAAACTGTTTTTT; CDR3aa: CASRQGAENEKLFF
v_gene: TRBV3-1; abundance: once; len: 18; d_gene: .; j_gene: TRBJ1-2; CDR3nt: TGTGCCAGCAGCCGAGAAATGACAGGAACCCCTGAAGGATATGGCTACACCTTC; CDR3aa: CASSREMTGTPEGYGYTF
v_gene: TRBV20-1; abundance: .; len: 11; d_gene: .; j_gene: TRBJ1-1; CDR3nt: TGCAGTGCTAGGTGGTCACTTGAAGCTTTCTTT; CDR3aa: CSARWSLEAFF
v_gene: TRBV20-1; abundance: .; len: 15; d_gene: .; j_gene: TRBJ2-7; CDR3nt: TGCAGTGCTAGGCGACAGGCTGACCCTTCCTACGAGCAGTACTTC; CDR3aa: CSARRQADPSYEQYF
v_gene: TRBV5-1; abundance: few; len: 13; d_gene: .; j_gene: TRBJ2-3; CDR3nt: TGCGCCAGCAGCCTCGACGGACTTGATACGCAGTATTTT; CDR3aa: CASSLDGLDTQYF
v_gene: TRBV5-1; abundance: many; len: 14; d_gene: TRBD2; j_gene: TRBJ2-3; CDR3nt: TGCGCCAGCAGGTTCCGGGGGGATGGAGATACGCAGTATTTT; CDR3aa: CASRFRGDGDTQYF
v_gene: TRBV5-1; abundance: .; len: 15; d_gene: TRBD2; j_gene: TRBJ2-7; CDR3nt: TGCGCCAGCAGCTCGACTAGCGGGGGTCACAATGAGCAGTACTTC; CDR3aa: CASSSTSGGHNEQYF
v_gene: TRBV10-3; abundance: .; len: 14; d_gene: TRBD2; j_gene: TRBJ2-1; CDR3nt: TGTGCCAGCCGGGGGAGGGAGAAGGACAATGAGCAGTTCTTC; CDR3aa: CASRGREKDNEQFF
v_gene: TRBV4-3; abundance: .; len: 15; d_gene: .; j_gene: TRBJ2-7; CDR3nt: TGCGCCAGCAGGACGAAGCGGAACTTAATCTACGAGCAGTACTTC; CDR3aa: CASRTKRNLIYEQYF
v_gene: TRBV20-1; abundance: .; len: 14; d_gene: .; j_gene: TRBJ2-3; CDR3nt: TGCAGCGCAGAACATGGGGCTAGCACAGATACGCAGTATTTT; CDR3aa: CSAEHGASTDTQYF
v_gene: TRBV28; abundance: few; len: 12; d_gene: .; j_gene: TRBJ1-4; CDR3nt: TGTGCCAGCAGCCTAGGTGGTGAAAAACTGTTTTTT; CDR3aa: CASSLGGEKLFF
v_gene: TRBV20-1; abundance: .; len: 13; d_gene: .; j_gene: TRBJ2-7; CDR3nt: TGCAGACCCGGTCCAGCGGCCTCCTACGAGCAGTACTTC; CDR3aa: CRPGPAASYEQYF
v_gene: TRBV4-2; abundance: .; len: 16; d_gene: .; j_gene: TRBJ1-4; CDR3nt: TGTGCCAGCAGCCAATCCAACAGGGTGGGGAATGAAAAACTGTTTTTT; CDR3aa: CASSQSNRVGNEKLFF
v_gene: TRBV3-1; abundance: .; len: 14; d_gene: .; j_gene: TRBJ2-1; CDR3nt: TGTGCCAGCAGCCAACAAACTGGCGGAAATGAGCAGTTCTTC; CDR3aa: CASSQQTGGNEQFF
v_gene: TRBV18; abundance: .; len: 15; d_gene: TRBD2; j_gene: TRBJ2-7; CDR3nt: TGTGCCAGCTCACCGGGAGGGGCCCCTACCTACGAGCAGTACTTC; CDR3aa: CASSPGGAPTYEQYF
v_gene: TRBV7-2; abundance: .; len: 15; d_gene: TRBD2; j_gene: TRBJ2-7; CDR3nt: TGTGCCAGCAGCCGTATAGCGGGGGACTCCTACGAGCAGTACTTC; CDR3aa: CASSRIAGDSYEQYF
v_gene: TRBV12-3/TRBV12-4; abundance: .; len: 16; d_gene: TRBD1; j_gene: TRBJ2-3; CDR3nt: TGTGCCAGCAGCCCCCAGACAGGGGCCTTCACAGATACGCAGTATTTT; CDR3aa: CASSPQTGAFTDTQYF
v_gene: TRBV7-9; abundance: few; len: 15; d_gene: .; j_gene: TRBJ2-4; CDR3nt: TGTGCCAGCAGCTGGTCGGCGGCCTCCAAAAACATTCAGTACTTC; CDR3aa: CASSWSAASKNIQYF